This T cell receptor (beta chain) was identified in a study of blood T cell repertoires in COVID-19. Libraries were prepared by immunoSEQ multiplex PCR; TCRdb keeps only in-frame clonotypes and omits some of them. The repertoire holds some 290,000 clones, with around 92% as singletons. CDR3 length: 13 amino acids. V lost 5 bases and J 4 bases, leaving 11 bases between the germline ends. Germline-derived CDR1 and CDR2 are MNHEY and SVGEGT. The chain links TRBV6-2 or TRBV6-3 to TRBJ1-1, with D maybe TRBD1 (5 bases). The sample comprised peripheral blood. The TCR was taken from a woman aged 25 to 45 with COVID-19, enrolled during active disease. In DNA form, the CDR3 reads TGTGCCAGCAGTCCCGGGGGGATCACTGAAGCTTTCTTT. Residues: CASSPGGITEAFF.